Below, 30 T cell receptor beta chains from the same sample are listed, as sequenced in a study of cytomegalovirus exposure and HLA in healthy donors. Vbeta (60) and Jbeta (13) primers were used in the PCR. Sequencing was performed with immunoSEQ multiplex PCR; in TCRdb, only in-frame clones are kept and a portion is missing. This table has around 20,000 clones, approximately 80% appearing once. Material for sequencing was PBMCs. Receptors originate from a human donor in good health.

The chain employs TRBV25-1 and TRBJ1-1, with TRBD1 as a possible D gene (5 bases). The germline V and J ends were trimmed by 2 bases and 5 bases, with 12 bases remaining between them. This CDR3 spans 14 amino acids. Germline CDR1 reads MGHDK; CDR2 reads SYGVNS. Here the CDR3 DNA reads TGTGCCAGCAGTGAACCATCCGGGGGAACTGAAGCTTTCTTT. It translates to CASSEPSGGTEAFF. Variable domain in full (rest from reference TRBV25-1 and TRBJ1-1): EADIYQTPRYLVIGTGKKITLECSQTMGHDKMYWYQQDPGMELHLIHYSYGVNSTEKGDLSSESTVSRIRTEHFPLTLESARPSHTSQYLCASSEPSGGTEAFFGQGTRLTVV.

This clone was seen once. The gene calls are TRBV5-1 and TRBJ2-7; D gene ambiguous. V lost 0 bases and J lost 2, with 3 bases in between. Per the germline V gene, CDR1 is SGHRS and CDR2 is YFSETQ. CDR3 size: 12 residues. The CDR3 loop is CASSLDTYEQYF. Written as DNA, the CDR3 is TGCGCCAGCAGCTTGGATACCTACGAGCAGTACTTC.

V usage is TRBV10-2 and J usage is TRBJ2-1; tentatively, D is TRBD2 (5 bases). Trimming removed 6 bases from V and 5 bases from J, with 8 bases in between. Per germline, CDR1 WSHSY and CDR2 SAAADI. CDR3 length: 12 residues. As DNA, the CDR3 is TGCGCCAGCAGCTCCGGGAACAATGAGCAGTTCTTC. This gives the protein CASSSGNNEQFF.

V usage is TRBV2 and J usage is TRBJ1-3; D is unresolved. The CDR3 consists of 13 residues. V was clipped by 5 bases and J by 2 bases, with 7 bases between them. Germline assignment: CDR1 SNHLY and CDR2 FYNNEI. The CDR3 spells CASSPTAGNTIYF. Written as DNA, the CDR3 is TGTGCCAGCAGTCCTACAGCTGGAAACACCATATATTTT.

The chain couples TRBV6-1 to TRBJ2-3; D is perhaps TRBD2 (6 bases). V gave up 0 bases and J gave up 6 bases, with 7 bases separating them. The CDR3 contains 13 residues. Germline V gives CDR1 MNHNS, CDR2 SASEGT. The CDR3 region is CASSEAGLDTQYF. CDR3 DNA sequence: TGTGCCAGCAGTGAAGCGGGACTGGATACGCAGTATTTT.

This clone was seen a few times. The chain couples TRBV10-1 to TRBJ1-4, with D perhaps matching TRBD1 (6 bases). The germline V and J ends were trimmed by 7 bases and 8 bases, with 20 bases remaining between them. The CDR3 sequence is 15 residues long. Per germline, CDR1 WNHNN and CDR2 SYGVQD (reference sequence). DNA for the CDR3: TGCGCCAGCATCCTGACAGAAGGGGGTAGAGAAAAACTGTTTTTT. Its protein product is CASILTEGGREKLFF.

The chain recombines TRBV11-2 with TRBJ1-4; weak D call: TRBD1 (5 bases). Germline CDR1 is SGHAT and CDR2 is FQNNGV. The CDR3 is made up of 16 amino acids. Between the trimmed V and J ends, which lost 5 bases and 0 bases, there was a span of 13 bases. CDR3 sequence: CASSPYGGTTNEKLFF. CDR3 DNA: TGTGCCAGCAGCCCCTACGGGGGGACAACTAATGAAAAACTGTTTTTT.

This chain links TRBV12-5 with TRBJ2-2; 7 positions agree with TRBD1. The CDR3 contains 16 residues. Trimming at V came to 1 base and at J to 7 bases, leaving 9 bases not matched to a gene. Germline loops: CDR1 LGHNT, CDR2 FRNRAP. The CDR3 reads CASGLAQTGYGGELFF. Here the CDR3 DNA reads TGTGCTAGTGGTTTGGCTCAGACAGGGTATGGCGGGGAGCTGTTTTTT.

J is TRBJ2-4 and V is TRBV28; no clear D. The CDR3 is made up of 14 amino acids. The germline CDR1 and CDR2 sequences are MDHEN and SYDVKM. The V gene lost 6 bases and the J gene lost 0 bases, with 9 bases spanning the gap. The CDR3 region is CASRIVGAKNIQYF. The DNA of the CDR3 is TGTGCCAGCAGAATTGTCGGAGCCAAAAACATTCAGTACTTC.

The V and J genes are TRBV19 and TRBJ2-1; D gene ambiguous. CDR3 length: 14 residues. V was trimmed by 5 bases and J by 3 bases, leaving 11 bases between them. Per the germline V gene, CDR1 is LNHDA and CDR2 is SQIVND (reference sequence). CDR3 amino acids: CASSPYSLYNEQFF. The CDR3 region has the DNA TGTGCCAGTAGTCCGTACAGCCTCTACAATGAGCAGTTCTTC.

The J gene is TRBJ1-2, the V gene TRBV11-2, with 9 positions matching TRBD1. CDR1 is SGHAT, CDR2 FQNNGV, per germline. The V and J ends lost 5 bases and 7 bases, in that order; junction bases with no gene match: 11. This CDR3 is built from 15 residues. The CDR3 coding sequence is TGTGCCAGCAGCCAAATAAGGGGACAGGGTTCTGGCTACACCTTC. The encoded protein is CASSQIRGQGSGYTF.

The CDR3 loop reads CASSQEGSFSYEQYF. As DNA, the CDR3 is TGTGCCAGCAGTCAGGAGGGCAGCTTCTCCTACGAGCAGTACTTC. The chain has TRBV2 and TRBJ2-7; a possible D gene is TRBD2 (6 bases). The CDR3 sequence is 15 residues long. V shed 5 bases and J shed 0 bases, with 14 bases lying between them. CDR1 and CDR2 (germline): SNHLY, FYNNEI.

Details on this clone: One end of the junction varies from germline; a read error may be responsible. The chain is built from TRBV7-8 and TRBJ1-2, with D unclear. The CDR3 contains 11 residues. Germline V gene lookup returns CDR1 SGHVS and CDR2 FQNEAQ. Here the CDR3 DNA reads TGTGCCAGCAGCTTAGATCATGGTTTACTCTTC. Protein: CASSLDHGLLF. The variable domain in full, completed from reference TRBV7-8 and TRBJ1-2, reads GAGVSQSPRYKVAKRGQDVALRCDPISGHVSLFWYQQALGQGPEFLTYFQNEAQLDKSGLPSDRFFAERPEGSVSTLKIQRTQQEDSAVYLCASSLDHGLLFGSGTRLTVV.

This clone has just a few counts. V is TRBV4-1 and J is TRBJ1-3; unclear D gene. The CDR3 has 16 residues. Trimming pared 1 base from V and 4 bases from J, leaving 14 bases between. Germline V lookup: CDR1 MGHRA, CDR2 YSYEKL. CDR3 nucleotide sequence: TGCGCCAGCAGCCAAGTGGGTCGGGGTCGCGGAAACACCATATATTTT. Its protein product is CASSQVGRGRGNTIYF.

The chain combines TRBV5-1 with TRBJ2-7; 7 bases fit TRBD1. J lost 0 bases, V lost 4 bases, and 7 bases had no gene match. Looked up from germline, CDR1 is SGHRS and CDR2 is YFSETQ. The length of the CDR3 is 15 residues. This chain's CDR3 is CASSITGVGSYEQYF. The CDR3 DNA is TGCGCCAGCAGCATAACAGGGGTTGGCTCCTACGAGCAGTACTTC.

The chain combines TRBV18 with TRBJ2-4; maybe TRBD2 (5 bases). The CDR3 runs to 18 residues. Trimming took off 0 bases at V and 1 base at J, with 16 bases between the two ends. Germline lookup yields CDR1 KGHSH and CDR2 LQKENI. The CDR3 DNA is TGTGCCAGCTCACCACCCGGCCAGGCGGGCCCGGCCAAAAACATTCAGTACTTC. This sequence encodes CASSPPGQAGPAKNIQYF.

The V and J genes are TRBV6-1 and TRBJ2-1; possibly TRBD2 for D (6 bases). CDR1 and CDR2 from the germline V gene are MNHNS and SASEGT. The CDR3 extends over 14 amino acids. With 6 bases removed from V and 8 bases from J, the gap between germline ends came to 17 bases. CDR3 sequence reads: CASRRGGMVYEQFF. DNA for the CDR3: TGTGCCAGCAGAAGGGGCGGGATGGTCTATGAGCAGTTCTTC.

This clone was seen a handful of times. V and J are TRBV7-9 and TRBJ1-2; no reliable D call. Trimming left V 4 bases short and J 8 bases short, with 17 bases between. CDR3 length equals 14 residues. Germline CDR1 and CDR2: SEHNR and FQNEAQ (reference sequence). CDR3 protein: CASSSDSRPYGYTF. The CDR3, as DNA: TGTGCCAGCAGCTCGGACTCACGCCCCTACGGCTACACCTTC. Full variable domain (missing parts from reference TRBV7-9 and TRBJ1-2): DTGVSQNPRHKITKRGQNVTFRCDPISEHNRLYWYRQTLGQGPEFLTYFQNEAQLEKSRLLSDRFSAERPKGSFSTLEIQRTEQGDSAMYLCASSSDSRPYGYTFGSGTRLTVV.

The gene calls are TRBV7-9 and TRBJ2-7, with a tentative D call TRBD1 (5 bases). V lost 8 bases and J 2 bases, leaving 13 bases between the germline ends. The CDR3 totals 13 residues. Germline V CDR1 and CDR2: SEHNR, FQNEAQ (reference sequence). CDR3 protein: CASSRGSTYEQYF. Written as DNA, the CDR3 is TGTGCCAGCTCAAGGGGCAGCACCTACGAGCAGTACTTC.

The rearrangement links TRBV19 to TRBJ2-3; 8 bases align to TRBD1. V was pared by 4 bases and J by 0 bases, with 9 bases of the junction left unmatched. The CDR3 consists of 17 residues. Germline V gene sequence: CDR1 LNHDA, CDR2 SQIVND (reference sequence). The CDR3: CASSNLRQGRSTDTQYF. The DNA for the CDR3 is TGTGCCAGTAGTAATCTAAGACAGGGGAGGAGCACAGATACGCAGTATTTT.

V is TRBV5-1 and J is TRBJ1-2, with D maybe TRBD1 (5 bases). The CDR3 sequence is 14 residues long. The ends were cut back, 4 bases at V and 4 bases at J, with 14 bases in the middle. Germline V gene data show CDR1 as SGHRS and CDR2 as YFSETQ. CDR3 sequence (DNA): TGCGCCAGCAGCCCCATAGGGGAGGGCTATGGCTACACCTTC. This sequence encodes CASSPIGEGYGYTF. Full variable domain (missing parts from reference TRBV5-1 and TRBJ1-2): KAGVTQTPRYLIKTRGQQVTLSCSPISGHRSVSWYQQTPGQGLQFLFEYFSETQRNKGNFPGRFSGRQFSNSRSEMNVSTLELGDSALYLCASSPIGEGYGYTFGSGTRLTVV.

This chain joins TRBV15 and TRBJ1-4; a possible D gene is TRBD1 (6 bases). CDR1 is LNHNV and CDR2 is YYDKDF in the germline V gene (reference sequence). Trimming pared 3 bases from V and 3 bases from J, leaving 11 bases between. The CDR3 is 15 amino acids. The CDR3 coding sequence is TGTGCCACCAGCAGGGGGGGGCGGCCTAATGAAAAACTGTTTTTT. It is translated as CATSRGGRPNEKLFF.

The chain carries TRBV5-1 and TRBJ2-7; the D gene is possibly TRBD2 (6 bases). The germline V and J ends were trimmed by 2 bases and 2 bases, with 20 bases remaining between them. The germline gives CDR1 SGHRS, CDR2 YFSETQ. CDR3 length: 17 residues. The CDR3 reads CASSFSGRRAEAYEQYF. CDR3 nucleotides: TGCGCCAGCAGCTTTAGCGGTAGGCGAGCGGAGGCCTACGAGCAGTACTTC.

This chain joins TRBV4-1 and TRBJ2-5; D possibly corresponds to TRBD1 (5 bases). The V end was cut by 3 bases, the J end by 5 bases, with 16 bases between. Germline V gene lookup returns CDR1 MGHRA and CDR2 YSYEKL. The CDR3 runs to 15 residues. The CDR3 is CASSQMGQVLETQYF. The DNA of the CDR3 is TGCGCCAGCAGCCAGATGGGGCAGGTCTTGGAGACCCAGTACTTC.

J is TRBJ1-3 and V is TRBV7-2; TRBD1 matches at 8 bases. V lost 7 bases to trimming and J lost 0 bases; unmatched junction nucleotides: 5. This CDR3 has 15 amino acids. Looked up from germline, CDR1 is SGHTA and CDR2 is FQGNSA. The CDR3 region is CASTRDRSSGNTIYF. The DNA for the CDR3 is TGTGCCAGCACCAGGGACAGGAGCTCTGGAAACACCATATATTTT. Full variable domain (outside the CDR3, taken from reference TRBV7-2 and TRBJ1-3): GAGVSQSPSNKVTEKGKDVELRCDPISGHTALYWYRQSLGQGLEFLIYFQGNSAPDKSGLPSDRFSAERTGGSVSTLTIQRTQQEDSAVYLCASTRDRSSGNTIYFGEGSWLTVV.

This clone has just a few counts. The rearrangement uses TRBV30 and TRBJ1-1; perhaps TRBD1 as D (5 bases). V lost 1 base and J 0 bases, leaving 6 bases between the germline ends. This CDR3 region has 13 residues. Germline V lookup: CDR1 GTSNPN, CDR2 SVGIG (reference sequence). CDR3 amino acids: CAWSGQMNTEAFF. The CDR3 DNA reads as TGTGCCTGGAGTGGACAGATGAACACTGAAGCTTTCTTT.

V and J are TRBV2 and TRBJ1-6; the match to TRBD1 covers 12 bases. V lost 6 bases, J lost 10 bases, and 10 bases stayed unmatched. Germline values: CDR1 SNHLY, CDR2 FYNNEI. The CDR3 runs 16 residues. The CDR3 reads CASSRTSGTGGSPLHF. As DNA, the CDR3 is TGTGCCAGCAGCCGAACATCCGGGACAGGGGGCTCACCCCTCCACTTT.

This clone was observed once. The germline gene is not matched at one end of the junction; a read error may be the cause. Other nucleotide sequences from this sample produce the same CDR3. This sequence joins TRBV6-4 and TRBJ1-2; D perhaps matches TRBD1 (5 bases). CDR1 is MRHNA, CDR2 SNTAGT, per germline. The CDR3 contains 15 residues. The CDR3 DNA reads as TGCGCCAGCAGTGACCTTAGACAGAACCGTTATGGCTACACCTTC. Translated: CASSDLRQNRYGYTF.

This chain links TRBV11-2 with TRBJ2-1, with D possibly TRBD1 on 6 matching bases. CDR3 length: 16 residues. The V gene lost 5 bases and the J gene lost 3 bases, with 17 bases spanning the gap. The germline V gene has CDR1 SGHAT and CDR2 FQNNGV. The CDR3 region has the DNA TGTGCCAGCAGCACAAACTGGGACAACTACTACAATGAGCAGTTCTTC. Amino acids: CASSTNWDNYYNEQFF.

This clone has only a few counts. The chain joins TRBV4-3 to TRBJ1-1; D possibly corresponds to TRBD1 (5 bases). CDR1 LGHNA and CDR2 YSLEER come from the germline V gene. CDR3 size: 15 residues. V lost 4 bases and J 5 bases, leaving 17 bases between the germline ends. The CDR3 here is CASSPSRGIRTEAFF. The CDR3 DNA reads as TGCGCCAGCAGCCCCAGTCGGGGGATACGGACTGAAGCTTTCTTT.